The T cell receptor beta chain under discussion was sequenced for a study of technical replicates of blood from a few donors. Assay: immunoSEQ multiplex PCR; the TCRdb copy retains only in-frame clones and omits some. In the table there are more than 65,000 clones, about 90% of which are singletons. This CDR3 comprises 13 residues. V was clipped by 9 bases and J by 5 bases, with 16 bases between them. Per the germline V gene, CDR1 is LNHDA and CDR2 is SQIVND (reference sequence). The V call is TRBV19, the J call TRBJ1-1, with TRBD1 as a possible D gene (6 bases). The sample comprised T cells isolated from PBMCs. The TCR comes from a human donor in good health. CDR3 region: CASAQGVVTEAFF. The CDR3 bases are TGTGCCAGCGCACAGGGCGTTGTGACTGAAGCTTTCTTT.